A selection of T cell receptor beta chains follows, all from one sample in a study of cytomegalovirus exposure and HLA in healthy donors. The repertoire was sequenced with immunoSEQ multiplex PCR; TCRdb's copy has only in-frame clones and lacks some. Of more than 75,000 clones in the sample, 75% to 80% were seen once. Sequencing was done on a sample of PBMCs. These receptors were collected from a woman aged 35 to 49 in good health and CMV-seronegative. Each CDR3 is given with its conserved first and last residue. The size entry is marked missing in some rows and otherwise reads once, few, many or a size class.

J gene	clone size	V gene	CDR3 protein
TRBJ2-7	.	TRBV7-2	CASSLDNYEQYF
TRBJ1-1	.	TRBV6-1	CASRDRRFTNTEAFF
TRBJ2-3	.	TRBV29-1	CSVDGGRTGPDTQYF
TRBJ1-2	.	TRBV19	CASNARQVDYTF
TRBJ2-5	once	TRBV30	CAWSVQGGQETQYF
TRBJ2-2	.	TRBV5-1	CASSAAGTGVTGELFF
TRBJ1-1	.	TRBV4-2	CASSQDLSAGRNTEAFF
TRBJ1-6	.	TRBV6-4	CASSATGTGAPNSPLHF
TRBJ2-5	.	TRBV19	CASSITVGPGLPSQTQYF
TRBJ1-1	.	TRBV9	CASSVVGGGSTNTEAFF
TRBJ1-1	.	TRBV9	CASSEYRGKAFF
TRBJ1-1	.	TRBV29-1	CSVVPSTEAFF
TRBJ1-2	.	TRBV28	CASSLGRQEGYTF
TRBJ1-5	.	TRBV7-9	CASSLSEQPQHF
TRBJ1-1	.	TRBV7-2	CASTLLLNTEAFF
TRBJ2-7	.	TRBV7-9	CASSLESRDEQYF
TRBJ2-5	.	TRBV5-4	CASSLGDMASGETQYF
TRBJ2-3	.	TRBV5-4	CASSLAGGRNTDTQYF
TRBJ1-4	.	TRBV6-1	CASSYQEKLFF
TRBJ2-5	.	TRBV7-9	CSSSLARGEEETQYF
TRBJ2-1	.	TRBV7-3	CASGFGQGNEQFF
TRBJ2-3	once	TRBV4-2	CASSQVEVADTQYF
TRBJ1-1	.	TRBV7-9	CASSRTVEAFF
TRBJ1-5	once	TRBV6-5	CASSLTGGTQPQHF
TRBJ2-7	.	TRBV7-2	CASSLSEEQYF
TRBJ1-1	.	TRBV10-3	CAISPGRGSEAFF
TRBJ2-7	.	TRBV13	CASSSRQVTFAEQYF
TRBJ2-7	.	TRBV9	CASSPQGGGALYEQYF
TRBJ2-7	.	TRBV7-9	CASSTPGTGGAYEQYF
TRBJ2-6	.	TRBV19	CARGTGSKRYGANVLTF
TRBJ1-5	.	TRBV6-1	CASSAQGWGNQPQHF
TRBJ1-4	once	TRBV30	CAWTGGATNEKLFF
TRBJ1-5	.	TRBV5-1	CASSLDGQGYNQPQHF
TRBJ1-6	.	TRBV7-2	CASSPVYRDSPLHF
TRBJ1-4	.	TRBV5-6	CASSNWGTGVEKLFF
TRBJ1-2	.	TRBV29-1	CSVEDWGKGQGRPPDGYTF
TRBJ1-6	.	TRBV30	CAIITGTGFSSPLHF
TRBJ1-2	.	TRBV18	CASSPGQGDGYTF
TRBJ2-7	.	TRBV2	CASRETGTAAQVQYF
TRBJ2-2	.	TRBV4-1	CASSQGIPKRGDGELFF
TRBJ1-3	.	TRBV19	CASSRGTASSGNTIYF
TRBJ1-1	.	TRBV5-1	CASSLSFGTVNTEAFF
TRBJ1-3	few	TRBV10-3	CATGHHSGNTIYF
TRBJ1-1	.	TRBV19	CASTLDRGVAFF
TRBJ1-5	.	TRBV30	CAWNTGQGGNQPQHF
TRBJ1-6	.	TRBV13	CASSLAGTPPLHF
TRBJ2-5	.	TRBV20-1	CSATTGETQYF
TRBJ2-3	.	TRBV14	CASSQEPAGGTDTQYF
TRBJ1-4	.	TRBV4-3	CASSPQTGTYEKLFF
TRBJ1-6	once	TRBV6-5	CASSRRDYNSPLHF
TRBJ1-2	.	TRBV7-9	CASSLVEEGYYGYTF
TRBJ1-5	.	TRBV13	CASSPRGNQPQHF
TRBJ2-1	.	TRBV5-6	CASSTWDSNYNEQFF
TRBJ1-1	.	TRBV6-4	CASSRARNTEAFF
TRBJ2-2	.	TRBV4-2	CASSQTIGVGELFF